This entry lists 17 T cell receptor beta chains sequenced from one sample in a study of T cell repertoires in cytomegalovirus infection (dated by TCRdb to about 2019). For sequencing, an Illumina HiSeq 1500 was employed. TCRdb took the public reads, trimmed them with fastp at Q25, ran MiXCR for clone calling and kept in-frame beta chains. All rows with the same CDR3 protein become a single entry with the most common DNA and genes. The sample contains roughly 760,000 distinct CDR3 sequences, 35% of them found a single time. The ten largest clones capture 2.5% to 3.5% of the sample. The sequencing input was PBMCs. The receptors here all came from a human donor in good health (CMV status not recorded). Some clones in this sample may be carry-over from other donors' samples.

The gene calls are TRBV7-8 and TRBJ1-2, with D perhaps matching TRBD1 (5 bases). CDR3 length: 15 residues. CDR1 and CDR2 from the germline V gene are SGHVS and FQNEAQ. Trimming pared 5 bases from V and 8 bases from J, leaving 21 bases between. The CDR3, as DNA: TGTGCCAGCAGCATCAGCGTACTGGGGGTCAGGGGCTACACCTTC. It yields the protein CASSISVLGVRGYTF.

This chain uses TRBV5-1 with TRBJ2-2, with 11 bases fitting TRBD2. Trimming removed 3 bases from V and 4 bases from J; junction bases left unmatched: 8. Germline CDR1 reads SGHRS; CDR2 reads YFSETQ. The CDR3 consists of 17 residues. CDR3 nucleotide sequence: TGCGCCAGCAGCTCTAATAGCGGGAGGGCCATCACCGGGGAGCTGTTTTTT. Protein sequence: CASSSNSGRAITGELFF.

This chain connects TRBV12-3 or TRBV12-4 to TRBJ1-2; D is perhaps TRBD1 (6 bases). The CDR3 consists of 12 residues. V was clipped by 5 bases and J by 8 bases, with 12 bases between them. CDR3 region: CASSTQGTGYTF. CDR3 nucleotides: TGTGCCAGCAGTACCCAGGGGACCGGCTACACCTTC.

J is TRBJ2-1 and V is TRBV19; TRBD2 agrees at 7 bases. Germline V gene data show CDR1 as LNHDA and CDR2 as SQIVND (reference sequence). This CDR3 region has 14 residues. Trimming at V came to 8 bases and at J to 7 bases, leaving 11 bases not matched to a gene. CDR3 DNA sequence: TGTGCCAGTGTCGGGACGGGGAGGGGAAATGAGCAGTTCTTC. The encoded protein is CASVGTGRGNEQFF.

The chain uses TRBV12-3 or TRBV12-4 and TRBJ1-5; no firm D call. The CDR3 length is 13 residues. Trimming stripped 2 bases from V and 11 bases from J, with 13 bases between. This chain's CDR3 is CASSLSVSRSQHF. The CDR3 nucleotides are TGTGCCAGCAGTTTATCAGTGTCAAGGTCCCAGCATTTT.

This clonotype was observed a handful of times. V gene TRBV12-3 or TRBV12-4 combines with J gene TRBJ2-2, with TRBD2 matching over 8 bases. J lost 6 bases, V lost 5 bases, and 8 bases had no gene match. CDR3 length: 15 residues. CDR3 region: CASSDYQLAAGELFF. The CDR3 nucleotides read TGTGCCAGCAGTGACTACCAACTAGCGGCCGGGGAGCTGTTTTTT.

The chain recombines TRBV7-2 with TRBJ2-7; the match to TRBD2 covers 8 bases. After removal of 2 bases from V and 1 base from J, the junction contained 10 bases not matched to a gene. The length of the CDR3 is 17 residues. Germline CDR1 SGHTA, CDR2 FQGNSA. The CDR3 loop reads CASSLRGGTRVSYEQYF. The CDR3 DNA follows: TGTGCCAGCAGCTTAAGGGGGGGGACTAGAGTTTCCTACGAGCAGTACTTC.

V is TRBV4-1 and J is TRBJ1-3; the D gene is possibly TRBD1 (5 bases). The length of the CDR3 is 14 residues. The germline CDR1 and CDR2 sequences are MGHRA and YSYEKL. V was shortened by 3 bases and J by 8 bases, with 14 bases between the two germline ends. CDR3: CASSQDQGADTIYF. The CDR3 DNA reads TGCGCCAGCAGCCAGGATCAGGGTGCGGACACCATATATTTT.

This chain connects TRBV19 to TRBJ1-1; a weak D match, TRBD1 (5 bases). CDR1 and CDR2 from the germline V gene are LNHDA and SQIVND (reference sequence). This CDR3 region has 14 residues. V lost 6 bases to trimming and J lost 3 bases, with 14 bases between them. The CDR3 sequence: CASRMGDLDTEAFF. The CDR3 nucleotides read TGTGCCAGTAGAATGGGGGACCTTGACACTGAAGCTTTCTTT.

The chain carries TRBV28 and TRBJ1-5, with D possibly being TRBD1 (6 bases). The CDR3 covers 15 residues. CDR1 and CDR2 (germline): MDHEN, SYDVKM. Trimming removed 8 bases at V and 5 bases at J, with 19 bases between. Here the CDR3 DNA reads TGTGCCAGCGAATCACGTGGGGGGGGCCATCAGCCCCAGCATTTT. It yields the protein CASESRGGGHQPQHF.

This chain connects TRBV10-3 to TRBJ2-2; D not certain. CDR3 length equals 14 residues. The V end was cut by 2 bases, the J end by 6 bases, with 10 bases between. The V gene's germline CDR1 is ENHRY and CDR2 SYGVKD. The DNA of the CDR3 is TGTGCCATCAGTGAGCTGAGGACGGCCGGGGAGCTGTTTTTT. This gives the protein CAISELRTAGELFF.

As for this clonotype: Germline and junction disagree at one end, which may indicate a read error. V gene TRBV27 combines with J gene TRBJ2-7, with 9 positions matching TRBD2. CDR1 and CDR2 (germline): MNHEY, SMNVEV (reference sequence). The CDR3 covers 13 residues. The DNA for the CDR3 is TGTGCCAGCAGGACTAGCGGATTCCACGAGAGGTGCTTC. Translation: CASRTSGFHERCF.

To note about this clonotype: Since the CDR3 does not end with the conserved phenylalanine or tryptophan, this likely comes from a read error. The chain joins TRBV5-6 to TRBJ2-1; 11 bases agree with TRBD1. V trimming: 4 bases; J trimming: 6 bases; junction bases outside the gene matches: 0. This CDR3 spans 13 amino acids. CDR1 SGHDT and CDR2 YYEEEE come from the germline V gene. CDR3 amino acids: CASSGQGANEQFL. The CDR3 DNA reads TGTGCCAGCAGCGGACAGGGGGCCAATGAGCAGTTCCTC.

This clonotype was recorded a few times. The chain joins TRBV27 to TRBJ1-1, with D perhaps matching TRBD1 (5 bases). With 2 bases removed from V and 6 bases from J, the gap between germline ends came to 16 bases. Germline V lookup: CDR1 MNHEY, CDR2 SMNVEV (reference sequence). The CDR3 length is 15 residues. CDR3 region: CASSLNGGNPSEAFF. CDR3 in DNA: TGTGCCAGCAGTTTAAACGGGGGAAACCCTTCTGAAGCTTTCTTT.

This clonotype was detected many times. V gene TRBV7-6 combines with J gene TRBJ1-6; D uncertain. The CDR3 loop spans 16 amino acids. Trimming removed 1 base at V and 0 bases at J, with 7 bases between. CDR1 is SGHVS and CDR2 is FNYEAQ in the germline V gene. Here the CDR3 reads CASSLGSDSYNSPLHF. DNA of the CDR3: TGTGCCAGCAGCTTAGGGTCAGACTCCTATAATTCACCCCTCCACTTT.

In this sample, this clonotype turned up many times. CDR3 in amino acids: CASSPQQGRTTGELFF. DNA for the CDR3: TGTGCCAGCAGCCCCCAACAAGGGCGGACCACCGGGGAGCTGTTTTTT. The chain carries TRBV7-9 and TRBJ2-2; the D is unclear. V gave up 5 bases and J gave up 4 bases, with 17 bases separating them. Germline assignment: CDR1 SEHNR and CDR2 FQNEAQ (reference sequence). The CDR3 runs 16 residues.

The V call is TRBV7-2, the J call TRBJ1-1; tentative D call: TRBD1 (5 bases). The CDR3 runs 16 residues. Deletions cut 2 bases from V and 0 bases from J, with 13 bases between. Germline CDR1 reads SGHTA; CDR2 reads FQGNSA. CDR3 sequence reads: CASSLMRGGMNTEAFF. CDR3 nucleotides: TGTGCCAGCAGCTTAATGCGCGGGGGAATGAACACTGAAGCTTTCTTT.